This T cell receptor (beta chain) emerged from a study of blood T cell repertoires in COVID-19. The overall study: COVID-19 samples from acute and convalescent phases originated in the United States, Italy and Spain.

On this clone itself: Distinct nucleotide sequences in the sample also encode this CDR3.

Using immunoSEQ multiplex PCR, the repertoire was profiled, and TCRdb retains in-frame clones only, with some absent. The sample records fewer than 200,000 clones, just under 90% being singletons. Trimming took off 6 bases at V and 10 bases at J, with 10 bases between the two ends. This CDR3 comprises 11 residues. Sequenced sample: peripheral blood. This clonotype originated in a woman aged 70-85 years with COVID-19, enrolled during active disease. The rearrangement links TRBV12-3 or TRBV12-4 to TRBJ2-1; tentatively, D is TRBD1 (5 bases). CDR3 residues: CASSLAGEQFF. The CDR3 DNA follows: TGTGCCAGCAGCCTGGCAGGGGAGCAGTTCTTC.